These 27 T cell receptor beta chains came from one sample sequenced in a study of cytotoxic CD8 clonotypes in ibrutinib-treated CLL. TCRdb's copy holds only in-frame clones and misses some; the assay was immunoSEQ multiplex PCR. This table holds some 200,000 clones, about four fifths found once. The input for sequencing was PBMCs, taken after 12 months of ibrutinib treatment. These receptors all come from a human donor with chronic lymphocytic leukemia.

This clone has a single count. The CDR3 loop reads CASSTGGPSNTGELFF. Written as DNA, the CDR3 is TGTGCCAGCTCAACAGGGGGTCCATCGAACACCGGGGAGCTGTTTTTT. J is TRBJ2-2 and V is TRBV18, with 8 bases matching TRBD1. The CDR3 runs to 16 residues. CDR1 and CDR2 (germline): KGHSH, LQKENI. The ends lost 5 bases at V and 0 bases at J; junction bases unmatched: 5.

CDR3 bases: TGTGCCAGCAAATCGGGGAACTCCTACGAGCAGTACTTC. Amino acids: CASKSGNSYEQYF. The V and J genes are TRBV2 and TRBJ2-7, with D perhaps TRBD2 (5 bases). V gave up 7 bases and J gave up 0 bases, with 10 bases separating them. Germline CDR1 is SNHLY and CDR2 is FYNNEI. The CDR3 length is 13 residues. The full variable domain, in which reference TRBV2 and TRBJ2-7 provide the parts outside the CDR3, is EPEVTQTPSHQVTQMGQEVILRCVPISNHLYFYWYRQILGQKVEFLVSFYNNEISEKSEIFDDQFSVERPDGSNFTLKIRSTKLEDSAMYFCASKSGNSYEQYFGPGTRLTVT.

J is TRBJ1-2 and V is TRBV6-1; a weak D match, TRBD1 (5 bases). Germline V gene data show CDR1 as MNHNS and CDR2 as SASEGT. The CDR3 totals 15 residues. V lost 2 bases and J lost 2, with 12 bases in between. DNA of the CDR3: TGTGCCAGCAGTGAACCCTGGGGGATCAACTATGGCTACACCTTC. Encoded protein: CASSEPWGINYGYTF.

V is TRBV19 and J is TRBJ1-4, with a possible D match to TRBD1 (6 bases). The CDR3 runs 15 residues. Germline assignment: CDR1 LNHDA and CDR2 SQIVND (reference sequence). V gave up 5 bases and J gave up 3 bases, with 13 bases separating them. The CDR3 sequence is CASSPGARPNEKLFF. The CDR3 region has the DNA TGTGCCAGTAGTCCAGGGGCGAGACCTAATGAAAAACTGTTTTTT.

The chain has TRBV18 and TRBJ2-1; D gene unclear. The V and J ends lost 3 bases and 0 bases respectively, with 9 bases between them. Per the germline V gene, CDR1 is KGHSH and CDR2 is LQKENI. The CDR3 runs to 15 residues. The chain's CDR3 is CASSPLADSYNEQFF. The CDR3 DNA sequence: TGTGCCAGCTCACCGTTGGCGGACTCCTACAATGAGCAGTTCTTC. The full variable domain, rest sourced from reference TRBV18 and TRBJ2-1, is NAGVMQNPRHLVRRRGQEARLRCSPMKGHSHVYWYRQLPEEGLKFMVYLQKENIIDESGMPKERFSAEFPKEGPSILRIQQVVRGDSAAYFCASSPLADSYNEQFFGPGTRLTVL.

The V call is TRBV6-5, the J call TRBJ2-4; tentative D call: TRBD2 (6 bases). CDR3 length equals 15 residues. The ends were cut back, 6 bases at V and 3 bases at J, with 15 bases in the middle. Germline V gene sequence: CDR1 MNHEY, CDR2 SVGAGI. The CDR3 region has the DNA TGTGCCAGCAGGCCGACGTGGGGGGTCAAAAACATTCAGTACTTC. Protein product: CASRPTWGVKNIQYF.

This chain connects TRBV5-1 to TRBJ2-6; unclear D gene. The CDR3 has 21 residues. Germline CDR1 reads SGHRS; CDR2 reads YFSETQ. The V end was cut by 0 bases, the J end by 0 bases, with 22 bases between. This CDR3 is CASSLAGSRIPPNSGANVLTF. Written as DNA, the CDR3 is TGCGCCAGCAGCTTGGCCGGCAGTAGGATCCCTCCGAACTCTGGGGCCAACGTCCTGACTTTC. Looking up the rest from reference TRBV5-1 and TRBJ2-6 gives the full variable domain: KAGVTQTPRYLIKTRGQQVTLSCSPISGHRSVSWYQQTPGQGLQFLFEYFSETQRNKGNFPGRFSGRQFSNSRSEMNVSTLELGDSALYLCASSLAGSRIPPNSGANVLTFGAGSRLTVL.

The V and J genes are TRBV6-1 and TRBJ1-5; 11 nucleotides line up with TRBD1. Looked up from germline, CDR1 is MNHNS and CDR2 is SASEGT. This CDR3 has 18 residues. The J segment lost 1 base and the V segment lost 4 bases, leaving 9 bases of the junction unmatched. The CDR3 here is CASSGAGTGGKSNQPQHF. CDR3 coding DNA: TGTGCCAGCAGTGGTGCCGGGACAGGGGGGAAAAGCAATCAGCCCCAGCATTTT.

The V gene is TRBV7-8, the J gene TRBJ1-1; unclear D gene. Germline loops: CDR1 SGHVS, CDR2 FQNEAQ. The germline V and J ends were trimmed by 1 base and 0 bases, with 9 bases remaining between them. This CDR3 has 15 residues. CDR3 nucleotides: TGTGCCAGCAGCTTAGTAGCGCAGCTGAACACTGAAGCTTTCTTT. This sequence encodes CASSLVAQLNTEAFF.

CDR3 DNA sequence: TGTGCCTGGAGTCAAGGGGAATTGAACACTGAAGCTTTCTTT. It yields the protein CAWSQGELNTEAFF. The chain employs TRBV30 and TRBJ1-1; a possible D gene is TRBD1 (5 bases). V was clipped by 2 bases and J by 0 bases, with 10 bases between them. CDR3 length: 14 residues. Germline V CDR1 and CDR2: GTSNPN, SVGIG (reference sequence). Using reference TRBV30 and TRBJ1-1 for the parts outside the CDR3, the full variable domain is SQTIHQWPATLVQPVGSPLSLECTVEGTSNPNLYWYRQAAGRGLQLLFYSVGIGQISSEVPQNLSASRPQDRQFILSSKKLLLSDSGFYLCAWSQGELNTEAFFGQGTRLTVV.

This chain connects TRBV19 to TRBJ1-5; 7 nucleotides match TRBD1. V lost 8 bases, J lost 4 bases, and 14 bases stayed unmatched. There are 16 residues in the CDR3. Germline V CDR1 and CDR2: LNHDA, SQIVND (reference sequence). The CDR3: CASGNRDSFLNQPQHF. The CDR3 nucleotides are TGTGCCAGTGGGAACAGGGACAGCTTCCTGAATCAGCCCCAGCATTTT.

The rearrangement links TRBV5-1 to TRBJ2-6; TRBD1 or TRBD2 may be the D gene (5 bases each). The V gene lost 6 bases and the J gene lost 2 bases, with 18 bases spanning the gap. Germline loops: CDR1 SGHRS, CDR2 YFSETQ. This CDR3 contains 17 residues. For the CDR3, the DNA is TGCGCCAGCAATCAGGACCGGGGCAAGGCTGGGGCCAACGTCCTGACTTTC. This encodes CASNQDRGKAGANVLTF.

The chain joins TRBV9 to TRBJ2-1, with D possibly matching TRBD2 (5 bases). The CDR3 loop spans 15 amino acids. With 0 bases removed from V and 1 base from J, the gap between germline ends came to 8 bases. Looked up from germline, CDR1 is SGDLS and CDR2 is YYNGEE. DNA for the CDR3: TGTGCCAGCAGCGTAGCGCTAGCTTCCTACAATGAGCAGTTCTTC. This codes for CASSVALASYNEQFF.

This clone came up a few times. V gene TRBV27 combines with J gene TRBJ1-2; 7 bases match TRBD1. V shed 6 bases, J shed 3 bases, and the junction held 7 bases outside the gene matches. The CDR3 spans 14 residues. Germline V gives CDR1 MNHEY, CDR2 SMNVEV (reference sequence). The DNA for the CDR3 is TGTGCCAGCAGCCACACTGACAGGGACTATGGCTACACCTTC. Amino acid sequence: CASSHTDRDYGYTF.

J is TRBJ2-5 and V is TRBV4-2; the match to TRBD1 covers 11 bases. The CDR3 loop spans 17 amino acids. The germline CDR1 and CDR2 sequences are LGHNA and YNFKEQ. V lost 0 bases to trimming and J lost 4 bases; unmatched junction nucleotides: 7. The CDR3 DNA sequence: TGTGCCAGCAGCCAAGATGGGGACAGGGGGAGTAGAGAGACCCAGTACTTC. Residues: CASSQDGDRGSRETQYF.

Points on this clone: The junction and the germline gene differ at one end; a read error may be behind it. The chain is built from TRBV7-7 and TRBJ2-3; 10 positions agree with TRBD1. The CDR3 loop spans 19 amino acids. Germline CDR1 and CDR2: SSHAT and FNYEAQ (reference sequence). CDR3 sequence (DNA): TGTGCTAGCAGCTTAACCCCGGGCGGAGGGACAGGGGGCACAGATACGCAGTATTTT. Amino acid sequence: CASSLTPGGGTGGTDTQYF.

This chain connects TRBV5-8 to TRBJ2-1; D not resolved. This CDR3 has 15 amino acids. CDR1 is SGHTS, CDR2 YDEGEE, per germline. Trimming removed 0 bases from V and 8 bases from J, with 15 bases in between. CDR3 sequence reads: CASSLGQTKNHEQFF. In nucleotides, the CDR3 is TGTGCCAGCAGCTTGGGGCAGACAAAAAACCATGAGCAGTTCTTC. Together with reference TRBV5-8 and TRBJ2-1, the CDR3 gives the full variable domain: EAGVTQSPTHLIKTRGQQATLRCSPISGHTSVYWYQQALGLGLQFLLWYDEGEERNRGNFPPRFSGRQFPNYSSELNVNALELEDSALYLCASSLGQTKNHEQFFGPGTRLTVL.

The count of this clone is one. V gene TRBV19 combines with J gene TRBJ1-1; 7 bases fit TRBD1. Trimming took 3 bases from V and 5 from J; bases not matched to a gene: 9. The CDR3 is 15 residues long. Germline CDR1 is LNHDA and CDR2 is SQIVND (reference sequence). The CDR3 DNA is TGTGCCAGTAGTATGGAGACAGGGCGGTGGACTGAAGCTTTCTTT. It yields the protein CASSMETGRWTEAFF.

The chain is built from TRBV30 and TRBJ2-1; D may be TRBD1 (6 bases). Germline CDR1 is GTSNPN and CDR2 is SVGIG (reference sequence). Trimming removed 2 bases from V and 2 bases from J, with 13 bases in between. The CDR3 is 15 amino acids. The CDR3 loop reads CAWSRGGSAYNEQFF. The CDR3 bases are TGTGCCTGGAGTCGAGGGGGTTCGGCCTACAATGAGCAGTTCTTC.

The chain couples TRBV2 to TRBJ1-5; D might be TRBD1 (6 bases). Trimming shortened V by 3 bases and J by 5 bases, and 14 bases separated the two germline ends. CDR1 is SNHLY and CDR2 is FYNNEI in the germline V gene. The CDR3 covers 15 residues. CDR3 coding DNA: TGTGCCAGCAGTGAGGCACAGGGCGGGGATCAGCCCCAGCATTTT. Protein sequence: CASSEAQGGDQPQHF.

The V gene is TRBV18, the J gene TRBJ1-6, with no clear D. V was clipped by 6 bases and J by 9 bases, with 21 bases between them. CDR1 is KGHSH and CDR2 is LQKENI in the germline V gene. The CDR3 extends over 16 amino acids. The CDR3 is CASSPLENIGVSPLHF. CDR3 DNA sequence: TGTGCCAGCTCCCCCCTCGAAAACATTGGGGTTTCACCCCTCCACTTT.

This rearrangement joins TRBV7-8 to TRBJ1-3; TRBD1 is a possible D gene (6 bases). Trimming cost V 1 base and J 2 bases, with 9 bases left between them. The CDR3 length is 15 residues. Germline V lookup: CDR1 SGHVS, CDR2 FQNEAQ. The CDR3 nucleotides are TGTGCCAGCAGCTTAGTTACAGGGACTGGAAACACCATATATTTT. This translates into CASSLVTGTGNTIYF.

The chain's CDR3 is CASSYGGLGLREQYF. In DNA form, the CDR3 reads TGTGCCAGCAGTTACGGGGGACTTGGCCTACGGGAGCAGTACTTC. The chain carries TRBV6-5 and TRBJ2-7, with D perhaps matching TRBD2 (6 bases). The V and J ends lost 2 bases and 7 bases respectively, with 18 bases between them. CDR1 is MNHEY, CDR2 SVGAGI, per germline. The CDR3 is 15 amino acids.

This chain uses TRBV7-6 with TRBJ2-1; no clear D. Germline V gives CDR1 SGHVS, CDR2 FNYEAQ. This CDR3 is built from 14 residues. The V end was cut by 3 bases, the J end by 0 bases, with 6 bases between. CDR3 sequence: CASSLGSSYNEQFF. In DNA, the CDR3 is TGTGCCAGCAGCTTGGGAAGCTCCTACAATGAGCAGTTCTTC.

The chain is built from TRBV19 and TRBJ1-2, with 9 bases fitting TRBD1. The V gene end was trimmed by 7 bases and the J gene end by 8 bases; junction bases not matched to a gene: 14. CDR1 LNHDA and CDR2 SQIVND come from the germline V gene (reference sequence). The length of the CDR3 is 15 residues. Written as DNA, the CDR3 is TGTGCCAGTACGGGACAGGGTTCCCCCGGCGAAGGCTACACCTTC. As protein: CASTGQGSPGEGYTF.

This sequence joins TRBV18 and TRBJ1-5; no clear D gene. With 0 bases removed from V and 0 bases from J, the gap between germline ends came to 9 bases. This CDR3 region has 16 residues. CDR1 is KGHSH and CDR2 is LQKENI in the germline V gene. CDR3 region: CASSPPPGNSNQPQHF. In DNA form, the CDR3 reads TGTGCCAGCTCACCACCACCTGGGAATAGCAATCAGCCCCAGCATTTT.

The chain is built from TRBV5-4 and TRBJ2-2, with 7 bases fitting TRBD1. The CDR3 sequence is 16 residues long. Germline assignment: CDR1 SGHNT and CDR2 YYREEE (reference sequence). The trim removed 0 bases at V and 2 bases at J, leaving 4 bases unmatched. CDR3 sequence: CASSLAVGGNTGELFF. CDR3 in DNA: TGTGCCAGCAGCTTGGCGGTAGGGGGCAACACCGGGGAGCTGTTTTTT. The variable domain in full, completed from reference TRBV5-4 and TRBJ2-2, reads ETGVTQSPTHLIKTRGQQVTLRCSSQSGHNTVSWYQQALGQGPQFIFQYYREEENGRGNFPPRFSGLQFPNYSSELNVNALELDDSALYLCASSLAVGGNTGELFFGEGSRLTVL.